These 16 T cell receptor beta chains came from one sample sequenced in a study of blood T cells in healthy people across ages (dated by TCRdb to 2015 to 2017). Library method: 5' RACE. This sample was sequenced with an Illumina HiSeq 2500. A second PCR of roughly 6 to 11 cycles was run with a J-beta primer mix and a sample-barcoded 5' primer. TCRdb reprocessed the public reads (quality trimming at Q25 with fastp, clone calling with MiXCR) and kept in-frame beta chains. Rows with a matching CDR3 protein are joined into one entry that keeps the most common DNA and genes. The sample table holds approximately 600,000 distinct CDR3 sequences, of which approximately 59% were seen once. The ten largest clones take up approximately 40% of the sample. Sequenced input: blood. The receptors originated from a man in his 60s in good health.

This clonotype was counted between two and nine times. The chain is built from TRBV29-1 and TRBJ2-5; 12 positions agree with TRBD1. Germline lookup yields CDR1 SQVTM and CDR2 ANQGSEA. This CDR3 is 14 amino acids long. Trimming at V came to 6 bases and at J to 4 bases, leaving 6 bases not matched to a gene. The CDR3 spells CSVDWGQGAETQYF. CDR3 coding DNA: TGCAGCGTAGACTGGGGACAGGGGGCAGAGACCCAGTACTTC.

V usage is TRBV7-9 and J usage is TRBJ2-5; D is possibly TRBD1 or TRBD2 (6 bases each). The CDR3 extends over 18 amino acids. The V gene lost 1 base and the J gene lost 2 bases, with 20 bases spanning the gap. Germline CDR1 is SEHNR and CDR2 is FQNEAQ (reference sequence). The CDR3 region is CASSLGIRLRGVQETQYF. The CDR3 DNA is TGTGCCAGCAGCTTAGGAATTCGACTAAGGGGGGTTCAAGAGACCCAGTACTTC.

This CDR3 reads CASTLGSGGAKDTQYF. CDR3 DNA sequence: TGTGCCAGCACCTTGGGTAGCGGGGGGGCTAAAGATACGCAGTATTTT. The chain carries TRBV12-3 or TRBV12-4 and TRBJ2-3; 11 bases map to TRBD2. Trimming removed 7 bases from V and 5 bases from J; junction bases left unmatched: 11. The CDR3 loop spans 16 amino acids.

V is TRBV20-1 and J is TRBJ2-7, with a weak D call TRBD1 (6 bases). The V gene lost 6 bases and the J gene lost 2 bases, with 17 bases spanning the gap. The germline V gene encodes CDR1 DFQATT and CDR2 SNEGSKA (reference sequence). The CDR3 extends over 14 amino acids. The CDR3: CSATGLDSPYEQYF. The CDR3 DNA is TGCAGTGCCACTGGACTGGACAGTCCCTACGAGCAGTACTTC.

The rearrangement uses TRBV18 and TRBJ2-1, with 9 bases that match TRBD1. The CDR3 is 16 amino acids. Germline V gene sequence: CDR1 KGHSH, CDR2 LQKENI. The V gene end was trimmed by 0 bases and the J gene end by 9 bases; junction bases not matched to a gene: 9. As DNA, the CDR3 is TGTGCCAGCTCACCACCGGGGACAGGGTGGTCAAGTGAGCAGTTCTTC. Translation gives CASSPPGTGWSSEQFF.

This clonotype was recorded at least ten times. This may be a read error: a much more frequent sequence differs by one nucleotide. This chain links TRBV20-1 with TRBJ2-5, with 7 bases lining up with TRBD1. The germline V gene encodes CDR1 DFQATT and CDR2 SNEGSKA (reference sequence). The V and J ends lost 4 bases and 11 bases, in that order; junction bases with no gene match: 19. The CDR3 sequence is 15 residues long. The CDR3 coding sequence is TGCAGTGCTACGATTAGGGGGCCAGAAGGAAGAGAGCAGTACTTC. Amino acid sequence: CSATIRGPEGREQYF.

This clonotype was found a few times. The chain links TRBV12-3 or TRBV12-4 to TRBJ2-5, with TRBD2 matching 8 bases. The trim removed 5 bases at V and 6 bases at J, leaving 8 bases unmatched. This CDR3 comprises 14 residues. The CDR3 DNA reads TGTGCCAGCAGTCCCGGGACTAGTTGGAAGACCCAGTACTTC. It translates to CASSPGTSWKTQYF.

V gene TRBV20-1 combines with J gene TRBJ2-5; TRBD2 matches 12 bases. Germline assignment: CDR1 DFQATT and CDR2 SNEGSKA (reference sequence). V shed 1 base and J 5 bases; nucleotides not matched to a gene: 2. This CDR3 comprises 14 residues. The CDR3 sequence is CSARGTSGEETQYF. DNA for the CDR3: TGCAGTGCTAGAGGGACTAGCGGGGAGGAGACCCAGTACTTC.

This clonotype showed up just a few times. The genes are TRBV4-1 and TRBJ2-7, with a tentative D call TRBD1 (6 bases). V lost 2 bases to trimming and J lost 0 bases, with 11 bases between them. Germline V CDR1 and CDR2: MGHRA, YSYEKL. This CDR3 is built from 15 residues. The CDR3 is CASSQYRDTSYEQYF. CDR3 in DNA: TGCGCCAGCAGCCAATACCGGGACACCTCCTACGAGCAGTACTTC.

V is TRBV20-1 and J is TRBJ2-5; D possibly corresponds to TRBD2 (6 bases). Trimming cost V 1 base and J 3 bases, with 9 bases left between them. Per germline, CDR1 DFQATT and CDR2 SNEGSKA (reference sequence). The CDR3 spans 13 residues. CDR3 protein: CSARVRGKETQYF. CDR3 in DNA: TGCAGTGCTAGAGTCCGGGGGAAAGAGACCCAGTACTTC.

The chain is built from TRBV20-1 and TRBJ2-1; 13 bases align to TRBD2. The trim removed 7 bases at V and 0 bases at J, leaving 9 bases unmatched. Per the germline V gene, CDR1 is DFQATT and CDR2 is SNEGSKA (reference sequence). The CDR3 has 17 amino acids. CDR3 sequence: CSVTSGGGDGSYNEQFF. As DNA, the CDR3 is TGCAGTGTTACTAGCGGGGGGGGTGATGGCTCCTACAATGAGCAGTTCTTC.

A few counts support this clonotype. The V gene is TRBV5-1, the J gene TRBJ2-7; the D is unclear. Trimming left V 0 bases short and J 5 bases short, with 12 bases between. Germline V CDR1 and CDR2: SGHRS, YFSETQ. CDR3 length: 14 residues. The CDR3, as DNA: TGCGCCAGCAGCTTGGACCCCTCCAGCGACGAGCAGTACTTC. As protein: CASSLDPSSDEQYF.

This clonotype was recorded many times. CDR3 in DNA: TGTGCCAGCACCTTGAACACTGAAGCTTTCTTT. Translating gives CASTLNTEAFF. This rearrangement joins TRBV28 to TRBJ1-1; D not certain. CDR3 length equals 11 residues. CDR1 and CDR2 (germline): MDHEN, SYDVKM. V was clipped by 7 bases and J by 0 bases, with 3 bases between them.

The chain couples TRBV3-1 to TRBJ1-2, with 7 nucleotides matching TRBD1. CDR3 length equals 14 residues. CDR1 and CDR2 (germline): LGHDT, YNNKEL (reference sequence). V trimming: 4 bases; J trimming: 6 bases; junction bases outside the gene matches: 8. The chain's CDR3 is CASSRAGQAHGYTF. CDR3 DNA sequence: TGTGCCAGCAGCCGCGCAGGACAGGCCCATGGCTACACCTTC.

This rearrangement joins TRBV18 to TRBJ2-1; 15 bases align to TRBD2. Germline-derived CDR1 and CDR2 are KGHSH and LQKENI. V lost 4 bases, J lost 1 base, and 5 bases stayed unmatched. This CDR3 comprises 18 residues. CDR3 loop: CASSLRTSGGGSYNEQFF. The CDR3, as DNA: TGTGCCAGCTCACTTCGGACTAGCGGGGGGGGATCCTACAATGAGCAGTTCTTC.

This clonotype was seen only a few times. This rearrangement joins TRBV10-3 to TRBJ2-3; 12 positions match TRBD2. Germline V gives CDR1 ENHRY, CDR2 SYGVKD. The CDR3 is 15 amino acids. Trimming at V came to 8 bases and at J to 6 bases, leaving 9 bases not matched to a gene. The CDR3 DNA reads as TGTGCCATCTCGACTAGCGGGGGCTTCGCGGATACGCAGTATTTT. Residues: CAISTSGGFADTQYF.